The 28 T cell receptor beta chains listed next were all sequenced from one sample in a study of cytomegalovirus exposure and HLA in healthy donors. PCR amplification relied on 60 Vbeta primers (plus 13 Jbeta primers). Libraries were prepared by immunoSEQ multiplex PCR; TCRdb keeps only in-frame clonotypes and omits some of them. There are 150,000 to 200,000 clones in the sample; over 9.5% occur only once, and 7.8% lies in the top ten. Sequenced input: PBMCs. Every receptor here comes from a man aged 45-60 years in good health and CMV-seropositive.

The chain recombines TRBV14 with TRBJ2-3; 9 nucleotides agree with TRBD2. CDR3 size: 19 residues. CDR1 is SGHDN, CDR2 FVKESK, per germline. Trimming cost V 0 bases and J 3 bases; bases outside gene matches: 13. CDR3 protein: CASSQENPGLAGPTDTQYF. In DNA form, the CDR3 reads TGTGCCAGCAGCCAAGAAAACCCCGGGCTAGCGGGGCCAACAGATACGCAGTATTTT.

This clone was counted between two and nine times. This chain uses TRBV5-1 with TRBJ1-5; TRBD1 aligns across 9 bases. This CDR3 has 16 amino acids. Germline V CDR1 and CDR2: SGHRS, YFSETQ. Germline trimming cut 4 bases from V and 6 bases from J; bases unmatched to any gene: 11. CDR3 DNA sequence: TGCGCCAGCAGCGCGGGACCGGGACAGGGTCTTCAGCCCCAGCATTTT. Amino acids: CASSAGPGQGLQPQHF.

The chain uses TRBV7-9 and TRBJ2-2; unclear D gene. Trimming pared 4 bases from V and 7 bases from J, leaving 10 bases between. Germline CDR1 and CDR2: SEHNR and FQNEAQ (reference sequence). The CDR3 covers 13 residues. The CDR3 sequence is CASSWAVVGELFF. CDR3 sequence (DNA): TGTGCCAGCAGCTGGGCTGTGGTCGGGGAGCTGTTTTTT.

The chain combines TRBV9 with TRBJ1-5; tentatively, D is TRBD1 (6 bases). Trimming took off 5 bases at V and 3 bases at J, with 15 bases between the two ends. In germline, CDR1 is SGDLS, CDR2 YYNGEE. There are 15 residues in the CDR3. The CDR3 DNA reads TGTGCCAGCAGTCCCACAGGGAACTTCAATCAGCCCCAGCATTTT. Translation: CASSPTGNFNQPQHF.

The chain joins TRBV2 to TRBJ2-3; the D is unclear. The CDR3 loop spans 15 amino acids. V gave up 2 bases and J gave up 3 bases, with 12 bases separating them. The germline gives CDR1 SNHLY, CDR2 FYNNEI. In DNA form, the CDR3 reads TGTGCCAGCAGTGAATCCGGGTTGGGTACAGATACGCAGTATTTT. Its translation is CASSESGLGTDTQYF.

This chain connects TRBV19 to TRBJ2-2; perhaps TRBD2 as D (5 bases). Germline lookup yields CDR1 LNHDA and CDR2 SQIVND (reference sequence). There are 14 residues in the CDR3. Trimming removed 5 bases from V and 3 bases from J, with 10 bases in between. In nucleotides, the CDR3 is TGTGCCAGTAGTTGGGCGAGGGACACCGGGGAGCTGTTTTTT. Its translation: CASSWARDTGELFF.

The chain is built from TRBV7-8 and TRBJ2-7, with TRBD1 matching 10 bases. The CDR3 spans 15 residues. Germline CDR1 SGHVS, CDR2 FQNEAQ. V lost 4 bases and J lost 5; bases outside the gene matches: 8. The CDR3 DNA reads as TGTGCCAGCAGCTCGTTCGTGACAGGGGGCCACGAGCAGTACTTC. Translating gives CASSSFVTGGHEQYF.

This clone was detected a few times. This chain joins TRBV7-2 and TRBJ2-3, with D maybe TRBD1 (6 bases). The CDR3 has 15 residues. The germline gives CDR1 SGHTA, CDR2 FQGNSA. Trimming cost V 0 bases and J 6 bases, with 13 bases left between them. The CDR3 DNA reads TGTGCCAGCAGCTTAGCGGGGGCTTCCCCTGATACGCAGTATTTT. This sequence encodes CASSLAGASPDTQYF.

This clone was picked up a small number of times. The chain uses TRBV7-2 and TRBJ2-4; 13 nucleotides align to TRBD2. Germline lookup yields CDR1 SGHTA and CDR2 FQGNSA. The CDR3 sequence is 18 residues long. The ends lost 3 bases at V and 0 bases at J; junction bases unmatched: 5. CDR3 residues: CASSLTSGGIRAKNIQYF. CDR3 DNA: TGTGCCAGCAGCTTGACTAGCGGGGGGATTAGAGCCAAAAACATTCAGTACTTC.

This clone was seen a handful of times. This CDR3 is CAISEPFQGVQDYGYTF. In nucleotides, the CDR3 is TGTGCCATCAGTGAGCCGTTCCAGGGGGTACAGGACTATGGCTACACCTTC. The V and J genes are TRBV10-3 and TRBJ1-2; 7 bases line up with TRBD1. Per germline, CDR1 ENHRY and CDR2 SYGVKD. Trimming removed 2 bases from V and 3 bases from J; junction bases left unmatched: 12. CDR3 length: 17 amino acids.

This chain joins TRBV5-4 and TRBJ2-5; 15 bases map to TRBD2. This CDR3 has 17 amino acids. V shed 5 bases, J shed 4 bases, and the junction held 9 bases outside the gene matches. Per germline, CDR1 SGHNT and CDR2 YYREEE (reference sequence). CDR3 in DNA: TGTGCCAGCAGTCCCGGGACTAGCGGGGGGTGGTCAGAGACCCAGTACTTC. Encoded protein: CASSPGTSGGWSETQYF.

J is TRBJ1-2 and V is TRBV5-8; 8 nucleotides match TRBD1. V gave up 2 bases and J gave up 4 bases; unmatched junction bases: 13. The CDR3 covers 17 residues. The germline CDR1 and CDR2 sequences are SGHTS and YDEGEE. Written as DNA, the CDR3 is TGTGCCAGCAGCTTTGGGACAGGCACCCTAAACGTCTATGGCTACACCTTC. This codes for CASSFGTGTLNVYGYTF.

The chain couples TRBV30 to TRBJ2-3; D might be TRBD1 (5 bases). The germline V gene encodes CDR1 GTSNPN and CDR2 SVGIG (reference sequence). The CDR3 totals 13 residues. Deletions cut 7 bases from V and 4 bases from J, with 15 bases between. Here the CDR3 reads CAFNRPGADTQYF. DNA of the CDR3: TGTGCCTTTAACAGGCCCGGCGCAGATACGCAGTATTTT.

This clone turned up a few times. The chain carries TRBV29-1 and TRBJ1-1; D perhaps matches TRBD1 (5 bases). CDR1 is SQVTM and CDR2 is ANQGSEA in the germline V gene. V gave up 8 bases and J gave up 3 bases, with 10 bases separating them. This CDR3 region has 11 residues. In DNA form, the CDR3 reads TGCAGCCGAGGGGAGGACACTGAAGCTTTCTTT. Its translation: CSRGEDTEAFF.

The rearrangement joins TRBV7-3 to TRBJ1-1, with no clear D. CDR3 size: 13 residues. Trimming removed 5 bases at V and 0 bases at J, with 7 bases between. CDR1 is SGHTA and CDR2 is FQGTGA in the germline V gene. This CDR3 is CASSPTLNTEAFF. The CDR3 DNA reads as TGTGCCAGCAGCCCCACTTTGAACACTGAAGCTTTCTTT.

CDR3 sequence reads: CASSTKSNTEAFF. For the CDR3, the DNA is TGTGCCAGCAGCACAAAATCGAACACTGAAGCTTTCTTT. The chain combines TRBV9 with TRBJ1-1, with no clear D. V lost 4 bases and J 1 base, leaving 8 bases between the germline ends. Per germline, CDR1 SGDLS and CDR2 YYNGEE. CDR3 length equals 13 residues. The full variable domain, rest sourced from reference TRBV9 and TRBJ1-1, is DSGVTQTPKHLITATGQRVTLRCSPRSGDLSVYWYQQSLDQGLQFLIQYYNGEERAKGNILERFSAQQFPDLHSELNLSSLELGDSALYFCASSTKSNTEAFFGQGTRLTVV.

V gene TRBV7-2 combines with J gene TRBJ1-2; D remains ambiguous. The germline gives CDR1 SGHTA, CDR2 FQGNSA. The CDR3 spans 12 residues. Trimming stripped 8 bases from V and 3 bases from J, with 10 bases between. CDR3 nucleotide sequence: TGTGCCAGCCTGGGAGCGTACTATGGCTACACCTTC. Protein: CASLGAYYGYTF.

The chain is built from TRBV9 and TRBJ2-2, with 9 bases identical to TRBD2. The germline gives CDR1 SGDLS, CDR2 YYNGEE. The CDR3 loop spans 15 amino acids. After removal of 0 bases from V and 7 bases from J, the junction contained 4 bases not matched to a gene. CDR3 sequence reads: CASSVVSGGIGELFF. In DNA form, the CDR3 reads TGTGCCAGCAGCGTAGTTAGCGGGGGAATCGGGGAGCTGTTTTTT.

This clone was observed a handful of times. The chain joins TRBV5-4 to TRBJ2-1; D gene uncertain. Germline CDR1 and CDR2: SGHNT and YYREEE (reference sequence). This CDR3 is built from 16 residues. The V and J ends lost 3 bases and 0 bases respectively, with 13 bases between them. CDR3 sequence: CASSWKERGSYNEQFF. The DNA for the CDR3 is TGTGCCAGCAGCTGGAAAGAGCGCGGCTCCTACAATGAGCAGTTCTTC.

This chain links TRBV5-4 with TRBJ2-3; perhaps TRBD2 as D (7 bases). The CDR3 loop spans 13 amino acids. V lost 4 bases to trimming and J lost 6 bases, with 12 bases between them. Germline CDR1 is SGHNT and CDR2 is YYREEE (reference sequence). CDR3 bases: TGTGCCAGCAGCCCCCGGGGGGCGGATACGCAGTATTTT. Translated, it gives CASSPRGADTQYF.

This clone was observed once. The rearrangement links TRBV4-1 to TRBJ2-5; 10 nucleotides line up with TRBD1. V shed 4 bases and J 4 bases; nucleotides not matched to a gene: 9. This CDR3 region has 16 residues. The germline V gene has CDR1 MGHRA and CDR2 YSYEKL. The CDR3 nucleotides are TGCGCCAGCAGCCCCGGGACAGGGGTTTTTATAGAGACCCAGTACTTC. Its protein product is CASSPGTGVFIETQYF.

The CDR3 nucleotides read TGTGCCAGCAGTCCTAGCGGGGGACAGTACGAGCAGTACGTC. It yields the protein CASSPSGGQYEQYV. This chain uses TRBV11-3 with TRBJ2-7; 10 bases fit TRBD2. The CDR3 runs 14 residues. V was clipped by 6 bases and J by 4 bases; unmatched bases: 6. Germline V gene lookup returns CDR1 SGHNT and CDR2 YENEEA.

This clone turned up a few times. CDR3 bases: TGTGCCATCAGTCAGGGTAACGGGGAGCTGTTTTTT. This gives the protein CAISQGNGELFF. V is TRBV10-3 and J is TRBJ2-2, with D possibly TRBD1 on 5 matching bases. This CDR3 contains 12 residues. CDR1 is ENHRY and CDR2 is SYGVKD in the germline V gene. Deletions cut 5 bases from V and 7 bases from J, with 8 bases between.

The V gene is TRBV6-5, the J gene TRBJ1-5; the D gene is possibly TRBD1 (5 bases). Germline assignment: CDR1 MNHEY and CDR2 SVGAGI. This CDR3 region has 14 residues. Trimming shortened V by 2 bases and J by 6 bases, and 11 bases separated the two germline ends. The CDR3: CASSYIQGSQPQHF. The CDR3, as DNA: TGTGCCAGCAGTTACATCCAGGGTAGTCAGCCCCAGCATTTT.

The chain carries TRBV30 and TRBJ2-3; D may be TRBD2 (5 bases). The CDR3 has 14 residues. In germline, CDR1 is GTSNPN, CDR2 SVGIG (reference sequence). The V end was cut by 8 bases, the J end by 3 bases, with 18 bases between. CDR3 amino acids: CATPRSGGTDTQYF. CDR3 DNA: TGTGCCACCCCCAGATCAGGAGGAACAGATACGCAGTATTTT.

This clone has just a few counts. The V gene is TRBV7-9, the J gene TRBJ2-5; possible D gene TRBD2, 6 bases. CDR1 is SEHNR, CDR2 FQNEAQ, per germline (reference sequence). The V end was cut by 1 base, the J end by 4 bases, with 10 bases between. The CDR3 runs 14 residues. CDR3 bases: TGTGCCAGCAGCTTAGGCGGGGTTAGAGAGACCCAGTACTTC. The encoded protein is CASSLGGVRETQYF.

This clone turned up a few times. V usage is TRBV11-2 and J usage is TRBJ2-3, with D maybe TRBD2 (5 bases). Trimming stripped 6 bases from V and 5 bases from J, with 6 bases between. This CDR3 has 11 amino acids. From germline, CDR1 is SGHAT and CDR2 FQNNGV. The CDR3 protein is CASSREDTQYF. The CDR3 DNA follows: TGTGCCAGCAGTCGGGAAGATACGCAGTATTTT. The variable domain in full, completed from reference TRBV11-2 and TRBJ2-3, reads EAGVAQSPRYKIIEKRQSVAFWCNPISGHATLYWYQQILGQGPKLLIQFQNNGVVDDSQLPKDRFSAERLKGVDSTLKIQPAKLEDSAVYLCASSREDTQYFGPGTRLTVL.

The chain joins TRBV27 to TRBJ2-7, with D perhaps matching TRBD2 (5 bases). The CDR3 extends over 13 amino acids. V lost 2 bases and J lost 4, with 9 bases in between. The germline gives CDR1 MNHEY, CDR2 SMNVEV (reference sequence). The CDR3 nucleotides read TGTGCCAGCAGTTTAGGTCCGGGGTACGAGCAGTACGTC. Amino acid sequence: CASSLGPGYEQYV.